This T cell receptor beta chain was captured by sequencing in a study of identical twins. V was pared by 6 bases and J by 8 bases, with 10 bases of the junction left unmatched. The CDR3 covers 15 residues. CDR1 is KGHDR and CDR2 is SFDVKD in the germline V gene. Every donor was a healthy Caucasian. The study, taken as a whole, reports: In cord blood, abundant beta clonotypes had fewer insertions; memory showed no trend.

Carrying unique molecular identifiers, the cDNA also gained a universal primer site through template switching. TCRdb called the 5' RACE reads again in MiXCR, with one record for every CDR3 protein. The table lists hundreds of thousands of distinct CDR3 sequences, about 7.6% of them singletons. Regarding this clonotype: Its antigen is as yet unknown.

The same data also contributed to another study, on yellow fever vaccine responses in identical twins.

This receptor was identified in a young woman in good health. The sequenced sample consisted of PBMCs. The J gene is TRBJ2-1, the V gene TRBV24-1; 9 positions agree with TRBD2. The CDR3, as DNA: TGTGCCACCAGTCACTCAGGGCGGGAGGGCTATGAGCAGTTCTTC. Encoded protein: CATSHSGREGYEQFF.